This T cell receptor (beta chain) was identified in a study of Graves' ophthalmopathy and Graves' hyperthyroidism (dated by TCRdb to the late 2010s). The study in broad terms: A patient counted as having stable hyperthyroidism if there was no progression to ophthalmopathy within 18 months of follow-up. To tell Graves' ophthalmopathy apart from Graves' hyperthyroidism, and to predict which patients would progress to ophthalmopathy, the study relied on TCR beta repertoire signatures. In total, around 140 blood samples were TCR-sequenced: 40 to 45 ophthalmopathy, some 75 hyperthyroidism and some 17 hyperthyroidism-to-ophthalmopathy patients. To explore V-J signatures that distinguish ophthalmopathy from hyperthyroidism, a discovery set of around 100 patients was enrolled, made up of more than 40 with ophthalmopathy and around 60 with stable hyperthyroidism. An independent validation cohort was composed of fewer than 20 hyperthyroidism patients and roughly 16 patients who later progressed from hyperthyroidism to ophthalmopathy. In several hyperthyroidism patients, the T-cell repertoires found in thyroid tissue were compared with those found in blood. Following sample collection, hyperthyroidism patients were given methimazole at a starting dose of 30 mg daily, and ophthalmopathy patients were given high-dose intravenous methylprednisolone. Paper-wide results and their limitations: In validation, the model predicted ophthalmopathy progression with over 60% sensitivity and roughly 72% specificity; approximately 12 predicted patients were CT-confirmed with GO in a median of around 6 months. Most of the expanded thyroid clonotypes with a frequency above 0.001 were also detected in blood, and it was suggested that the thyroid immune response may be reflected by blood repertoires. No statistical method was used to set the sample size in advance, and the investigators knew which group each participant was assigned to. Ophthalmopathy was separated from stable hyperthyroidism by the 13-signature model with around 88% sensitivity and about 81% specificity in cross-validation and with 80%/75% in the test set.

V loses 6 bases, J loses 4 bases, and the germline ends lie 15 bases apart. The germline V gene sets CDR1 to MGHDK and CDR2 to SYGVNS. The CDR3, cysteine through phenylalanine, is 14 amino acids long. Only the CDR3 region is kept as DNA, spanning 42 bases read in frame from base 1. Hyperthyroidism patients were newly diagnosed, were aged 18 to 65 years, and had a disease duration under 2 months. Patients with other autoimmune diseases, uncontrolled infections, pregnancy or lactation were excluded from the study. Clinical symptoms, serum thyroxine, TRAb, thyroid ultrasound and orbital computed tomography formed the basis of the diagnosis. Trizol reagent was used to extract the total RNA, and its quality was then checked on an Agilent 2100 Bioanalyzer. For repertoire sequencing, the TCR beta CDR3 regions were amplified from RNA transcripts. HTBI primers and the Qiagen OneStep RT-PCR kit were used in a first-round RT-PCR, which was followed by a second-round multiplex PCR, size selection and purification. Libraries were sequenced paired-end with 100 bp reads on an Illumina HiSeq2000. The authors' pipeline ran thus. SOAPnuke was used to process the reads, removing any read that contained adapters or uncalled bases, had a mean Phred below 15, or lacked an exact match to the constant primer or identifier. COPE v1.2.5 was used to merge the high-quality paired reads. Unique nucleotide sequences were defined as clonotypes and aligned to IMGT TRB V, D and J references using MiTCR v1.1. Only V-J combinations with frequency above 0.0001 were analysed, covering around 99% of repertoires. A TCR clonal expansion and chaos score per V-J combination was defined as the ratio of F50 clonal expansion to chaos observed in the TCRdist matrix. Welch's t-statistics and random forest were used to reduce the features to about a dozen V-J combinations, which were then used as input to a naive Bayes classifier. The Morisita-Horn index was used to measure how similar the thyroid and blood repertoires were. In TCRdb, the public reads were trimmed at Q25 with fastp and aligned with MiXCR, with productive beta chains retained. CDR3 protein duplicates are merged, each entry listing the most common genes and DNA. TCRdb, not the authors, supplied the V and J calls. The sample table contains 500,000 to 700,000 distinct CDR3 sequences; only one count was recorded for about two fifths of them. The top ten constitute around 4.6% of the sample.

This clonotype appeared many times. Its cognate antigen has yet to be identified. No much larger clonotype is one base removed from it; base qualities were not supplied. The source material was peripheral blood or thyroid tissue (not recorded which). This clonotype originated in an adult man with Graves' hyperthyroidism. The chain links TRBV25-1 with TRBJ1-1; a tentative D call is TRBD1 (5 bases match). The CDR3 amino acid sequence is: CASSFSAGGTEAFF. The nucleotide sequence is given as TGTGCCAGCAGCTTCTCGGCGGGGGGCACTGAAGCTTTCTTT.